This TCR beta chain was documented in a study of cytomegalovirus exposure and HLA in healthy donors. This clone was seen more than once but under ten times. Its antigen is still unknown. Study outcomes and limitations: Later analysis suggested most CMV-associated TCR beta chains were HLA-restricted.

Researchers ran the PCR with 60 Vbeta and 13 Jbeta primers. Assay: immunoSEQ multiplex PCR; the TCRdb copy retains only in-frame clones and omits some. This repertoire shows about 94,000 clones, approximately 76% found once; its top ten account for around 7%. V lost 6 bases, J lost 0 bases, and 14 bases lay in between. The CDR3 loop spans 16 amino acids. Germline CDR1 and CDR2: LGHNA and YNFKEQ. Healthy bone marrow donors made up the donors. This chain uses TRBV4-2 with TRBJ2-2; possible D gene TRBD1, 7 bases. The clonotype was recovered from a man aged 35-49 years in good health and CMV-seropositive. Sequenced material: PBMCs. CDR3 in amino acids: CASRGGGAPNTGELFF. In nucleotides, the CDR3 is TGTGCCAGCAGAGGAGGGGGCGCCCCGAACACCGGGGAGCTGTTTTTT.